This T cell receptor (beta chain) was sequenced in a study of memory CD4+ T cells and cytomegalovirus serostatus. Whole-study context: Healthy Belgian adult donors included about nine CMV-positive and fewer than 25 CMV-negative people.

The CDR3 has 14 residues. In germline, CDR1 is SGDLS, CDR2 YYNGEE. V gave up 4 bases and J gave up 0 bases, with 10 bases separating them. The sort gate was single viable CD3+CD4+CD8-CD45RO+ cells for memory CD4+ T cells. TCRdb's copy holds only in-frame clones and misses some; the assay was immunoSEQ multiplex PCR. The data show approximately 44,000 clones, about 79% seen once. The TCR originated in an adult in good health and CMV-seronegative. The specimen sequenced was memory CD4+ T cells from blood. The V and J genes are TRBV9 and TRBJ1-2, with D possibly matching TRBD1 (5 bases). CDR3 loop: CASSQGGANYGYTF. The CDR3 DNA is TGTGCCAGCAGCCAGGGAGGGGCTAACTATGGCTACACCTTC.